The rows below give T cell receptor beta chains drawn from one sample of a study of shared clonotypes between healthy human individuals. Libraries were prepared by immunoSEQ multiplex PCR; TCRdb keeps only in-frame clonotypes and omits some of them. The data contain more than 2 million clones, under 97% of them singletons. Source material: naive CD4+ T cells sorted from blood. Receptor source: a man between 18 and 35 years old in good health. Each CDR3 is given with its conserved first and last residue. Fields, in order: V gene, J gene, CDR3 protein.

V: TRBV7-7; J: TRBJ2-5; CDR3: CASSQDRGETQYF
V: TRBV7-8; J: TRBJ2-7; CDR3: CASSLGGTVIYEQYF
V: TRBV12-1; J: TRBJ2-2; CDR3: CASSFPLGNPRRDTGELFF
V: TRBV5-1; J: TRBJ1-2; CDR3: CASSLVVSNYGYTF
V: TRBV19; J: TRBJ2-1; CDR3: CASSMTRYNNNEQFF
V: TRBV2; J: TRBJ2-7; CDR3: CASQRQGGAYEQYF
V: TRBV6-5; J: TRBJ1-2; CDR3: CASSENRGDYGYTF
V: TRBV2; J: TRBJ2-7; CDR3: CASSEINKSSYEQYF
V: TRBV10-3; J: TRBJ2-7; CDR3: CAISPTGLSEQYF
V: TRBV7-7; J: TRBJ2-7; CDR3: CASSLEGRSTVEQYF
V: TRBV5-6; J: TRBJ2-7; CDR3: CASSQTFSYEQYF
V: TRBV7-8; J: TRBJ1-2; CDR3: CASSLAPVMGITNYGYTF
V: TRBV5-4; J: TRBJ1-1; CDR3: CASSLAGRTEAFF
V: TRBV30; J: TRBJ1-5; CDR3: CAWSPVGWGTQHF
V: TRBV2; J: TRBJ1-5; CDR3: CASTGQGGNQPQHF
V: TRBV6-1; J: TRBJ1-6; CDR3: CASKRGTSYNSPLHF
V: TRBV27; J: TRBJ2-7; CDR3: CASSGQISSYEQYF
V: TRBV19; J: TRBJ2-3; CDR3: CASKRGAEETQYF
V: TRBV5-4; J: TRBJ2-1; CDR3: CASSRGTGSSYNEQFF
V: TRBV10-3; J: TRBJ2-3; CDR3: CAISGPGGTDTQYF
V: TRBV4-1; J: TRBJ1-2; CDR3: CASSQTGTQVNYGYTF
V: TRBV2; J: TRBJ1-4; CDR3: CASTVGGKLFF
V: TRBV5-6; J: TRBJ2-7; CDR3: CASSLRQDLQGHEQYF
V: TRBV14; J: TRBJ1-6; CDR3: CASSPAGQSSYNSPLHF
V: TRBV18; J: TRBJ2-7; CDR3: CASSPPSSGIGEQYF
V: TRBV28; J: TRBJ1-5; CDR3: CASSQGGLGNQPQHF
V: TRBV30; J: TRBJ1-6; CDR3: CAWRGGQLSSYNSPLHF
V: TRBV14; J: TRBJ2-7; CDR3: CASSQDRPLDSLVTEQYF
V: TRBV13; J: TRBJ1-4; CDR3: CASSLGEKREKLFF
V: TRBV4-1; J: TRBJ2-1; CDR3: CASSQGTVENEQFF
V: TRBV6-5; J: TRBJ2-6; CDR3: CASRTNRAGANVLTF
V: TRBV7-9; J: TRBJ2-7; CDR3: CASSPPLAHYEQYF
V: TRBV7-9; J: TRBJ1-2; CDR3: CASSPGTGLYGYTF
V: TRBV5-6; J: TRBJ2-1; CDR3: CASSPDYYNEQFF
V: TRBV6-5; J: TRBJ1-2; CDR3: CASSYSGREYGYTF
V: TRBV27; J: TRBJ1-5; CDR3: CASSSTGGQPQHF
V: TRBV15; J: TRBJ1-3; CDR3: CATSREAVSGNTIYF